This paragraph reports one T cell receptor beta chain. This entry comes from a study of CD8 T cells in Susac syndrome. A quantity of about 0.5 to 1 ug RNA underwent reverse transcription using random hexamers. TCRdb reprocessed the immunoSEQ multiplex PCR reads via MiXCR and lists one record per CDR3 protein. The sample lists about 240,000 distinct CDR3 sequences; about 96% were seen once. The germline CDR1 and CDR2 sequences are GTSNPN and SVGIG (reference sequence). Trimming cost V 3 bases and J 1 base, with 12 bases left between them. The CDR3 is 15 amino acids. The chain recombines TRBV30 with TRBJ2-2, with D perhaps TRBD1 (6 bases). The TCR was taken from a human donor with Susac syndrome. Sequenced material: CD4+ T cells from PBMCs. CDR3 bases: TGTGCCTGGAGCGGAATGGACAGGAACACCGGGGAGCTGTTTTTT. This codes for CAWSGMDRNTGELFF.